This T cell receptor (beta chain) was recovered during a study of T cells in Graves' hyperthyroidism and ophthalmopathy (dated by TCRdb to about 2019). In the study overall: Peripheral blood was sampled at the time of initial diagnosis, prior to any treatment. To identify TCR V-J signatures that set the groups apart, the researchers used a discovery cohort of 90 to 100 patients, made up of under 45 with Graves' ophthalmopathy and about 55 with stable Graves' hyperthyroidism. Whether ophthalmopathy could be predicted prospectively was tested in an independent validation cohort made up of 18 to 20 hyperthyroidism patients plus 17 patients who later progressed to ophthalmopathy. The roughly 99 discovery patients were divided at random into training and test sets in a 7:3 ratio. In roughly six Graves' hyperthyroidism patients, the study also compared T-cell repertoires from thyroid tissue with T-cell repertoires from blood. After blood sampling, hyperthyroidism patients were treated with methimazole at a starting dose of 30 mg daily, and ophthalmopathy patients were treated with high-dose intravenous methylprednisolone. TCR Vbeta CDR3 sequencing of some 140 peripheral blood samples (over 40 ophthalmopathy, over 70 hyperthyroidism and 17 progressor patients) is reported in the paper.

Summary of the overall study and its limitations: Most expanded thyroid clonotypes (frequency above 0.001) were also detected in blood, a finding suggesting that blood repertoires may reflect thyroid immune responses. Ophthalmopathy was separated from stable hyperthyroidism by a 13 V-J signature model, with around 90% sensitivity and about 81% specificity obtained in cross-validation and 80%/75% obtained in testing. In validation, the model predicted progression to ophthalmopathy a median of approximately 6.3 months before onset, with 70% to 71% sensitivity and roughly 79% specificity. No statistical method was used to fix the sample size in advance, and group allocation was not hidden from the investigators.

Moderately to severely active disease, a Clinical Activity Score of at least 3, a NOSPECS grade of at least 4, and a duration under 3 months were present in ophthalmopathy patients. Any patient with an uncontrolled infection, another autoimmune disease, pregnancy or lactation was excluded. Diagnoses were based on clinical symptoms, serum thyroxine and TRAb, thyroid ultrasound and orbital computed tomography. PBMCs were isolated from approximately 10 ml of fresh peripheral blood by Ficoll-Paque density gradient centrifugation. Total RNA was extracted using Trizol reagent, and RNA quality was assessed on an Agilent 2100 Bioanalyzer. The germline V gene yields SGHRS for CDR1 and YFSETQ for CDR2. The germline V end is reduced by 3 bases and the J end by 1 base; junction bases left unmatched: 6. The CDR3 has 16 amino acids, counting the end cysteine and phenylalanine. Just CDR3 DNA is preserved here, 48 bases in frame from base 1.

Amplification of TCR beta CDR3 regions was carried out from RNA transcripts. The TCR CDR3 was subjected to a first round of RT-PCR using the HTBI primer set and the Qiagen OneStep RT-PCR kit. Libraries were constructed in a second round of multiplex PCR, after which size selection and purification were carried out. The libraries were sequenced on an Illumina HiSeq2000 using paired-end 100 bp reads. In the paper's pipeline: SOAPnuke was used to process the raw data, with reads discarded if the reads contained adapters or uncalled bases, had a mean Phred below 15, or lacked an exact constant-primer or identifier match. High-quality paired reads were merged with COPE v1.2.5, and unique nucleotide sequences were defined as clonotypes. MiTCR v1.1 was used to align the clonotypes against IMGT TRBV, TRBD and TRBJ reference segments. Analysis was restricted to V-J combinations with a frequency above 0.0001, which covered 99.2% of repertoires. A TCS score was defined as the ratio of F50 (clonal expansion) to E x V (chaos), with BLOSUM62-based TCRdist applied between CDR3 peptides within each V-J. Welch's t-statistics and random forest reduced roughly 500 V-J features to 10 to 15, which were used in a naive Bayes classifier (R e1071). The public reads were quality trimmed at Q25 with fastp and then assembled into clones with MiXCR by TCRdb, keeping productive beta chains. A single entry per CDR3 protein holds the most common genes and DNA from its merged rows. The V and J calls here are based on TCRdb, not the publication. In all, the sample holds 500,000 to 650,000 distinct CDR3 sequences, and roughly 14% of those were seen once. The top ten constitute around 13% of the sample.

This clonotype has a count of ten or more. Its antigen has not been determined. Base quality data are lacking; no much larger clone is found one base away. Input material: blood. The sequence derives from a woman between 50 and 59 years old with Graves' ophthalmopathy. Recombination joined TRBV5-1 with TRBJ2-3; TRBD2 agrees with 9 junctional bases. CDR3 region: CASSYERLAGTDTQYF. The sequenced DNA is TGCGCCAGCAGCTACGAACGACTAGCGGGCACAGATACGCAGTATTTT.